The clone carrying this T cell receptor beta chain occurred once. The data were obtained in a study of technical replicates of blood from several donors. Trimming shortened V by 2 bases and J by 10 bases, and 11 bases separated the two germline ends. Germline lookup yields CDR1 MNHEY and CDR2 SVGAGI. This CDR3 has 12 amino acids. TCRdb's table, derived via immunoSEQ multiplex PCR, lists solely in-frame clones and lacks some. The top ten clones hold over 4% of a sample with over 50,000 clones, about 88% of them seen once. The genes are TRBV6-5 and TRBJ1-2; TRBD1 is a possible D gene (5 bases). Sequencing was done on a sample of PBMCs. The sequence was obtained from a human donor in good health. Some clones in this sample may be carry-over from other donors' samples. This CDR3 is CASSYGGGSYTF. The DNA of the CDR3 is TGTGCCAGCAGTTACGGGGGGGGTTCCTACACCTTC.